This record looks at one T cell receptor beta chain sequence and its context. The entry originates in a study of blood T cell repertoires in COVID-19. Clones were sequenced by immunoSEQ multiplex PCR, and TCRdb holds only the in-frame ones, with some missing. The table includes 200,000 to 250,000 clones, less than 90% detected once. CDR3 length: 15 residues. Germline V gene sequence: CDR1 SGHAT, CDR2 FQNNGV. V lost 4 bases and J lost 5, with 17 bases in between. The sequence was obtained from a woman at least 80 years old with COVID-19, enrolled during active disease. The sequenced material came from peripheral blood. This chain connects TRBV11-2 to TRBJ2-5, with a tentative D call TRBD2 (6 bases). The CDR3 sequence is CASSSGRGDSETQYF. The CDR3 DNA sequence: TGTGCCAGCAGCTCGGGACGAGGGGACTCGGAGACCCAGTACTTC.